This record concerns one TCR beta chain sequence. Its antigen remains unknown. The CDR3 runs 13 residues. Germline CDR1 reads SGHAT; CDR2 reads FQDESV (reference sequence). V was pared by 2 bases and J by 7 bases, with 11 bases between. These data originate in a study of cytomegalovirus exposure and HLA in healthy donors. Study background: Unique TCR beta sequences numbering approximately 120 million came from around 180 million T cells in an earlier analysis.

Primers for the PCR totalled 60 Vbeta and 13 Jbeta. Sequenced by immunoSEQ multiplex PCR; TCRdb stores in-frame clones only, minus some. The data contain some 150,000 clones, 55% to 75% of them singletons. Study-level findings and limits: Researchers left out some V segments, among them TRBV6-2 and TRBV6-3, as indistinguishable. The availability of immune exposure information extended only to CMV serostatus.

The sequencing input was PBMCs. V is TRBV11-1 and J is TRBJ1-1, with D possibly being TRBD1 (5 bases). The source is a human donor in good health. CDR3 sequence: CASSLQRGSEAFF. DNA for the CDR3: TGTGCCAGCAGCTTACAGCGGGGCAGTGAAGCTTTCTTT. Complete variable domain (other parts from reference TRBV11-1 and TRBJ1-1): EAEVAQSPRYKITEKSQAVAFWCDPISGHATLYWYRQILGQGPELLVQFQDESVVDDSQLPKDRFSAERLKGVDSTLKIQPAELGDSAMYLCASSLQRGSEAFFGQGTRLTVV.